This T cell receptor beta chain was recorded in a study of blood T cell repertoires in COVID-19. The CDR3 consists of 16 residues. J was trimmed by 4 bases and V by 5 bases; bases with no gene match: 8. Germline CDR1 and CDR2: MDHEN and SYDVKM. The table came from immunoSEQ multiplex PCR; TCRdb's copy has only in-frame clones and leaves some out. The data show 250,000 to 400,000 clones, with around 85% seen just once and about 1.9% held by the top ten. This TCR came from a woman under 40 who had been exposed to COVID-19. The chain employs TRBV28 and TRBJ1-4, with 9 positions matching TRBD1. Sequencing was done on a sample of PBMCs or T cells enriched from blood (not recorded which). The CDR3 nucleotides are TGTGCCAGCAGTGTAACCGGGACAGGGTTTAATGAAAAACTGTTTTTT. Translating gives CASSVTGTGFNEKLFF.